The 31 T cell receptor beta chains below were found in one sample sequenced in a study of spatial heterogeneity in lung cancer. In TCRdb, the 5' RACE reads were re-called with MiXCR into one record per CDR3 protein. This repertoire shows around 120,000 distinct CDR3 sequences, 12% found once; its top ten account for approximately 16%. Time point of the sample: blood at routine non-recurrence follow-up after resection. Tumor, nontumor lung or frozen PBMC supplied whole RNA that was sequenced unsorted. The source material was PBMCs, sampled at follow-up. These TCRs come from a male donor with early-stage non-small cell lung cancer.

This clonotype showed up just once. The rearrangement uses TRBV20-1 and TRBJ2-2; 8 bases align to TRBD1. Germline CDR1 DFQATT, CDR2 SNEGSKA (reference sequence). This CDR3 is built from 15 residues. V shed 3 bases and J 4 bases; nucleotides not matched to a gene: 7. The CDR3: CSASPTGGSTGELFF. The CDR3 nucleotides read TGCAGTGCTAGTCCCACAGGGGGGAGCACCGGGGAGCTGTTTTTT.

The J gene is TRBJ2-5, the V gene TRBV7-2; unclear D gene. CDR1 and CDR2 (germline): SGHTA, FQGNSA. The CDR3 totals 12 residues. Trimming took off 4 bases at V and 4 bases at J, with 7 bases between the two ends. In nucleotides, the CDR3 is TGTGCCAGCAGCTCCCTGGGAGAGACCCAGTACTTC. Its protein product is CASSSLGETQYF.

This clonotype was found a few times. The J gene is TRBJ1-1, the V gene TRBV7-2; 8 bases align to TRBD1. Germline CDR1 and CDR2: SGHTA and FQGNSA. This CDR3 is built from 15 residues. After removal of 4 bases from V and 5 bases from J, the junction contained 9 bases not matched to a gene. This CDR3 reads CASSSLTGGWTEAFF. For the CDR3, the DNA is TGTGCCAGCAGCTCCTTAACAGGGGGTTGGACTGAAGCTTTCTTT.

This clonotype was detected a few times. V is TRBV28 and J is TRBJ2-5, with D unresolved. This CDR3 is 12 amino acids long. From germline, CDR1 is MDHEN and CDR2 SYDVKM. Trimming removed 3 bases at V and 5 bases at J, with 7 bases between. The CDR3 coding sequence is TGTGCCAGCAGTTTCAGCCGGGAGACCCAGTACTTC. It yields the protein CASSFSRETQYF.

This clonotype was counted only a few times. The chain recombines TRBV5-1 with TRBJ2-2; D is possibly TRBD1 or TRBD2 (5 bases each). V lost 4 bases and J lost 5, with 9 bases in between. The CDR3 is 13 amino acids. CDR1 is SGHRS, CDR2 YFSETQ, per germline. Written as DNA, the CDR3 is TGCGCCAGCAGCGACAGCGGAACCGGGGAGCTGTTTTTT. It is translated as CASSDSGTGELFF.

The genes are TRBV5-6 and TRBJ1-4; no clear D gene. This CDR3 comprises 13 residues. Germline V CDR1 and CDR2: SGHDT, YYEEEE. Trimming removed 0 bases at V and 7 bases at J, with 7 bases between. CDR3 DNA: TGTGCCAGCAGCTTGGGACCGGGTGAAAAACTGTTTTTT. This encodes CASSLGPGEKLFF.

CDR3 sequence reads: CASSVATGNGYEQYF. CDR3 coding DNA: TGTGCCAGCAGCGTAGCTACGGGCAACGGTTACGAGCAGTACTTC. The chain is built from TRBV9 and TRBJ2-7; D unresolved. The CDR3 is 15 residues long. Germline V lookup: CDR1 SGDLS, CDR2 YYNGEE. Trimming took 0 bases from V and 4 from J, leaving 14 bases between them.

The rearrangement links TRBV12-3 or TRBV12-4 to TRBJ2-2; TRBD1 aligns across 8 bases. This CDR3 has 16 residues. Trimming removed 4 bases from V and 1 base from J; junction bases left unmatched: 5. Written as DNA, the CDR3 is TGTGCCAGCAGTTCCTACAGGGGGTGGAACACCGGGGAGCTGTTTTTT. This encodes CASSSYRGWNTGELFF.

This clonotype was counted at least ten times. The chain uses TRBV10-3 and TRBJ1-3, with a tentative D call TRBD1 (5 bases). V was trimmed by 5 bases and J by 0 bases, leaving 14 bases between them. From germline, CDR1 is ENHRY and CDR2 SYGVKD. The CDR3 spans 16 residues. CDR3 sequence reads: CAISSRGGGSGNTIYF. The CDR3 DNA is TGTGCCATCAGTTCCCGAGGCGGGGGCTCTGGAAACACCATATATTTT.

This clonotype occurred many times. The chain joins TRBV29-1 to TRBJ2-3, with 7 bases lining up with TRBD2. This CDR3 is 14 amino acids long. Germline V gene sequence: CDR1 SQVTM, CDR2 ANQGSEA. The ends lost 3 bases at V and 0 bases at J; junction bases unmatched: 3. CDR3 nucleotides: TGCAGCGTTGAGAAAGCGGGAAGCACAGATACGCAGTATTTT. This gives the protein CSVEKAGSTDTQYF.

This clonotype was seen many times. The V gene is TRBV19, the J gene TRBJ2-7, with 9 bases that match TRBD1. The germline CDR1 and CDR2 sequences are LNHDA and SQIVND (reference sequence). This CDR3 contains 16 residues. V was pared by 6 bases and J by 3 bases, with 12 bases of the junction left unmatched. CDR3: CASSMRAGTGNYEQYF. The CDR3 DNA reads TGTGCCAGTAGCATGCGGGCCGGGACAGGGAACTACGAGCAGTACTTC.

This clonotype has just a few counts. The chain uses TRBV7-2 and TRBJ2-6; D unclear. Germline V lookup: CDR1 SGHTA, CDR2 FQGNSA. V was trimmed by 7 bases and J by 18 bases, leaving 16 bases between them. The CDR3 spans 11 residues. CDR3 nucleotide sequence: TGTGCCAGCACCCTCGGTGCGCTGTCGACTTTC. Its translation: CASTLGALSTF. The variable domain in full, with the rest retrieved from reference TRBV7-2 and TRBJ2-6, is GAGVSQSPSNKVTEKGKDVELRCDPISGHTALYWYRQSLGQGLEFLIYFQGNSAPDKSGLPSDRFSAERTGGSVSTLTIQRTQQEDSAVYLCASTLGALSTFGAGSRLTVL.

This rearrangement joins TRBV18 to TRBJ2-7; D ambiguous. The V end was cut by 0 bases, the J end by 3 bases, with 6 bases between. Germline CDR1 KGHSH, CDR2 LQKENI. The CDR3 is made up of 13 amino acids. The CDR3 sequence: CASSPPGNYEQYF. DNA of the CDR3: TGTGCCAGCTCACCACCGGGTAACTACGAGCAGTACTTC.

Ten or more counts support this clonotype. The chain is built from TRBV5-1 and TRBJ1-1; no firm D call. The CDR3 length is 14 residues. Trimming took off 4 bases at V and 1 base at J, with 11 bases between the two ends. Germline assignment: CDR1 SGHRS and CDR2 YFSETQ. The CDR3 nucleotides read TGCGCCAGCAGCAAAGACAATCGGAACACTGAAGCTTTCTTT. The encoded protein is CASSKDNRNTEAFF.

This clonotype was counted a few times. The J gene is TRBJ2-7, the V gene TRBV4-1; 11 positions match TRBD1. The CDR3 runs 16 residues. Germline V lookup: CDR1 MGHRA, CDR2 YSYEKL. Trimming removed 1 base from V and 3 bases from J; junction bases left unmatched: 5. CDR3 in amino acids: CASSQGVGQGDYEQYF. The CDR3 DNA is TGCGCCAGCAGCCAAGGGGTGGGACAGGGGGACTACGAGCAGTACTTC.

The chain links TRBV6-2 or TRBV6-3 to TRBJ1-5; 7 nucleotides line up with TRBD1. From germline, CDR1 is MNHEY and CDR2 SVGEGT. The CDR3 spans 15 residues. The ends lost 2 bases at V and 7 bases at J; junction bases unmatched: 8. CDR3 protein: CASSYVGTESQPQHF. The CDR3 nucleotides are TGTGCCAGCAGTTACGTCGGGACAGAATCGCAGCCCCAGCATTTT.

The chain recombines TRBV5-1 with TRBJ2-7; D possibly matches TRBD1 or TRBD2 (5 bases each). CDR1 SGHRS and CDR2 YFSETQ come from the germline V gene. The CDR3 spans 16 residues. With 4 bases removed from V and 0 bases from J, the gap between germline ends came to 17 bases. The CDR3, as DNA: TGCGCCAGCAGCCCGCAGACCGGGACCATCTCCTACGAGCAGTACTTC. Translated: CASSPQTGTISYEQYF.

This clonotype turned up a few times. V is TRBV28 and J is TRBJ1-6; D might be TRBD1 (5 bases). The CDR3 runs to 15 residues. Germline loops: CDR1 MDHEN, CDR2 SYDVKM. Trimming cost V 6 bases and J 10 bases, with 19 bases left between them. The CDR3 here is CASRTGHYLESPLHF. CDR3 in DNA: TGTGCCAGCAGAACCGGACACTACTTGGAGTCACCCCTCCACTTT.

The CDR3 is CASSLAGATNEKLFF. The CDR3, as DNA: TGTGCCAGCAGCCTTGCAGGAGCAACTAATGAAAAACTGTTTTTT. The chain couples TRBV28 to TRBJ1-4; no clear D gene. CDR1 and CDR2 from the germline V gene are MDHEN and SYDVKM. The CDR3 is 15 residues long. V lost 6 bases, J lost 0 bases, and 11 bases lay in between.

In this sample, this clonotype turned up a few times. V usage is TRBV7-8 and J usage is TRBJ2-5; the D gene is possibly TRBD1 (6 bases). Trimming stripped 3 bases from V and 1 base from J, with 15 bases between. Germline V lookup: CDR1 SGHVS, CDR2 FQNEAQ. The length of the CDR3 is 16 residues. The CDR3 nucleotides are TGTGCCAGCAGCTTGCGAATCGGGACATTCCAAGAGACCCAGTACTTC. As protein: CASSLRIGTFQETQYF.

Ten or more counts support this clonotype. The chain couples TRBV4-3 to TRBJ1-6, with D hard to call. V was shortened by 1 base and J by 5 bases, with 9 bases between the two germline ends. Germline V gene data show CDR1 as LGHNA and CDR2 as YSLEER. CDR3 size: 15 residues. The chain's CDR3 is CASSQGYGDNSPLHF. The CDR3 DNA is TGCGCCAGCAGCCAAGGATACGGAGATAATTCACCCCTCCACTTT.

This clonotype was seen only a few times. The chain has TRBV28 and TRBJ2-1, with D perhaps assigned TRBD1 or TRBD2 (5 bases each). V gave up 4 bases and J gave up 4 bases, with 17 bases separating them. The germline CDR1 and CDR2 sequences are MDHEN and SYDVKM. The CDR3 has 16 residues. This CDR3 is CASSSAGAPAYNEQFF. DNA of the CDR3: TGTGCCAGCAGTTCAGCCGGGGCCCCGGCGTACAATGAGCAGTTCTTC.

This clonotype was counted only a few times. J is TRBJ2-7 and V is TRBV20-1; 7 nucleotides agree with TRBD1. V lost 3 bases, J lost 0 bases, and 5 bases stayed unmatched. The CDR3 consists of 14 residues. Germline V gives CDR1 DFQATT, CDR2 SNEGSKA (reference sequence). In DNA, the CDR3 is TGCAGTGCTAGCAAGGGACAGAGCTCCTACGAGCAGTACTTC. Its translation: CSASKGQSSYEQYF.

This clonotype showed up many times. The chain couples TRBV27 to TRBJ2-7, with 7 bases fitting TRBD1. The CDR3 has 12 amino acids. V gave up 3 bases and J gave up 6 bases; unmatched junction bases: 2. The V gene's germline CDR1 is MNHEY and CDR2 SMNVEV (reference sequence). CDR3 loop: CASSFPGGEQYF. Written as DNA, the CDR3 is TGTGCCAGCAGTTTCCCAGGGGGCGAGCAGTACTTC.

This clonotype came up many times. CDR3 loop: CASSLRGAGEAFF. The DNA for the CDR3 is TGTGCCAGCAGCTTACGGGGGGCTGGTGAAGCTTTCTTT. J is TRBJ1-1 and V is TRBV7-3, with D perhaps TRBD1 (6 bases). Germline CDR1 reads SGHTA; CDR2 reads FQGTGA. Trimming took off 2 bases at V and 7 bases at J, with 11 bases between the two ends. There are 13 residues in the CDR3.

This chain uses TRBV20-1 with TRBJ2-7; D perhaps matches TRBD1 (7 bases). Germline V CDR1 and CDR2: DFQATT, SNEGSKA (reference sequence). This CDR3 region has 17 residues. Trimming stripped 0 bases from V and 1 base from J, with 19 bases between. CDR3 in DNA: TGCAGTGCTAGAGAAGACCCTAGCGAGGGGGCATCCTACGAGCAGTACTTC. Amino acid sequence: CSAREDPSEGASYEQYF.

This clonotype was recorded many times. The chain combines TRBV4-3 with TRBJ1-6, with a weak D call TRBD1 (5 bases). CDR3 length: 15 amino acids. Germline V gives CDR1 LGHNA, CDR2 YSLEER. V gave up 2 bases and J gave up 7 bases, with 12 bases separating them. Here the CDR3 DNA reads TGCGCCAGCAGCCAATCGCAGGGCGTCAATTCACCCCTCCACTTT. As protein: CASSQSQGVNSPLHF.

This clonotype has a count of ten or more. This rearrangement joins TRBV28 to TRBJ1-2; D call uncertain. The CDR3 loop spans 11 amino acids. The germline V gene has CDR1 MDHEN and CDR2 SYDVKM. The ends were cut back, 4 bases at V and 8 bases at J, with 8 bases in the middle. CDR3 nucleotide sequence: TGTGCCAGCAGTTGGAATAGCGGCTACACCTTC. Its protein is CASSWNSGYTF.

This chain joins TRBV7-2 and TRBJ2-7; 7 bases match TRBD1. The CDR3 spans 14 residues. Unmatched junction bases numbered 5, after V lost 2 bases and J lost 4 bases. From germline, CDR1 is SGHTA and CDR2 FQGNSA. The CDR3 nucleotides read TGTGCCAGCAGCTTAATGGGACAGTCATACGAGCAGTACTTC. Residues: CASSLMGQSYEQYF.

This clonotype was seen many times. The V call is TRBV11-2, the J call TRBJ2-3, with D uncertain. CDR3 length: 18 amino acids. V was trimmed by 1 base and J by 0 bases, leaving 17 bases between them. CDR1 and CDR2 from the germline V gene are SGHAT and FQNNGV. The CDR3 nucleotides read TGTGCCAGCAGCTTAGGACGTGGAAGGGCTTATAGCACAGATACGCAGTATTTT. It translates to CASSLGRGRAYSTDTQYF.

There are a few counts of this clonotype. The chain couples TRBV7-2 to TRBJ2-6; D possibly corresponds to TRBD1 (6 bases). This CDR3 has 15 amino acids. Germline V lookup: CDR1 SGHTA, CDR2 FQGNSA. V was clipped by 5 bases and J by 2 bases, with 10 bases between them. CDR3 DNA sequence: TGTGCCAGCAGCCCACAGGGAACTGGGGCCAACGTCCTGACTTTC. Translated: CASSPQGTGANVLTF.